The clone carrying this T cell receptor (beta chain) has just one count. No antigen is known for it. The sample originates from a study of monozygotic twins with cystic fibrosis. Regarding the study as a whole: Low clonality (median roughly 0.0095) suggested a mostly naive repertoire. V usage most resembled the co-twin in 13 of 16 pairs.

CDR1 LNHDA and CDR2 SQIVND come from the germline V gene (reference sequence). This CDR3 contains 13 residues. Between the trimmed V and J ends, which lost 5 bases and 4 bases, there was a span of 11 bases. TCRdb's copy holds only in-frame clones and misses some; the assay was immunoSEQ multiplex PCR. Found here are 25,000 to 30,000 clones, around 81% of them singletons; the top ten hold over 0.7%. This TCR was sampled from a girl aged 2-10 years with cystic fibrosis. Sequencing was carried out using blood. The chain is built from TRBV19 and TRBJ1-1; the D gene is possibly TRBD1 (5 bases). CDR3 DNA: TGTGCCAGTAGTGTCGGACACGTCACTGAAGCTTTCTTT. It specifies CASSVGHVTEAFF.